The clone carrying this TCR beta chain was seen only a few times. Antigen specificity is unknown. From 5'RACE with constant-segment primers came TCR alpha and TCR beta cDNA libraries that carried sample barcodes and UMIs. TCRdb fed the 5' RACE reads into MiXCR, producing one record per CDR3 protein. This table has fewer than 700,000 distinct CDR3 sequences, 18% appearing once. Between the trimmed V and J ends, which lost 4 bases and 10 bases, there was a span of 13 bases. The CDR3 totals 13 residues. Germline V CDR1 and CDR2: KGHDR, SFDVKD. This sample stems from a study of T-cell memory formation after mild COVID-19. Study results and caveats: The finding that pre-infection memory included some responding clones suggested that cross-reactive memory joined. Clones contracting day 15 to 85 were balanced CD4/CD8; later expanders leaned CD4+.

The material sequenced was PBMCs or a T cell subset sorted from them (not recorded which). V is TRBV24-1 and J is TRBJ2-1; TRBD1 might be the D (6 bases). The origin of this receptor is an adult woman who had mild COVID-19 (a few samples of this study predate the infection). Cell type and time point are not known. CDR3 coding DNA: TGTGCCACCAGTGAAACAACAGGGCGAGAGCAGTTCTTC. Translated: CATSETTGREQFF.